The entry that follows covers one T cell receptor (beta chain) sequence. Its antigen is undetermined. The germline V gene encodes CDR1 SEHNR and CDR2 FQNEAQ (reference sequence). This CDR3 spans 12 amino acids. These data are taken from a study of monozygotic twins with inflammatory bowel disease. Study-level findings and limits: Patient repertoires may carry noise from differing immunosuppressive treatments.

Template switching incorporated UMIs with a 6-nucleotide sample barcode. Each CDR3 protein gets one entry in TCRdb, which reprocessed the 5' RACE reads and gives no DNA. The sample includes around 220,000 distinct CDR3 sequences. The rearrangement joins TRBV7-9 to TRBJ2-7; TCRdb's assignment of TRBD2 cannot be checked, as there is no DNA. Sequenced sample: blood. The clonotype comes from a human donor with ulcerative colitis or Crohn's disease, or a healthy co-twin of an affected twin (not recorded which). The CDR3: CASSFTLAEQYF.